This TCR beta chain comes out of a study of blood T cells in healthy people across ages. Overall study findings and caveats: Per million T cells, TCR beta diversity dropped roughly linearly as age increased. The study found TCR beta diversity correlated strongly with naive T cell percentage.

About this clonotype: The antigen is unknown.

Combining a sample-barcoded 5' primer with a J-beta primer mix, a second PCR ran for roughly 7 to 12 cycles. TCRdb re-analysed the 5' RACE reads in MiXCR, keeping a single row per CDR3 protein. The sample has 600,000 to 1,000,000 distinct CDR3 sequences, roughly 25% seen once. The germline V gene encodes CDR1 SGHKS and CDR2 YYEKEE (reference sequence). The CDR3 has 15 residues. A further study also used this sample, focusing on T cells of mothers and their children. That work states: Relative to unrelated pairs, biologically related mother-child dyads exhibited marginally greater, non-significant overlap.

This receptor was identified in a boy aged 5-17 years in good health. This sequence joins TRBV5-5 and TRBJ2-5, with D hard to call. The J call may be in error: the DNA end matches TRBJ2-7 better. Sequences were obtained from blood. CDR3 amino acids: CASSLGHGSVYEQYF. CDR3 nucleotide sequence: TGTGCCAGCAGCTTGGGGCACGGCAGTGTTTACGAGCAGTACTTC.